What follows is one T cell receptor beta chain and its context. Its antigen remains unidentified. Germline V gives CDR1 SNHLY, CDR2 FYNNEI. This CDR3 has 15 amino acids. The V and J ends lost 6 bases and 1 base respectively, with 16 bases between them. The record originates from a study of beta chain features in type 1 diabetes. At the level of the study: Analysis included 95 million to 140 million sorted cells drawn from all samples.

Since all of the isolated RNA was reverse transcribed, expressed TCRB transcripts were what got sequenced. Samples of naive, central memory and regulatory T cells yielded a mean of approximately 3.7 million reads. Sequencing used immunoSEQ multiplex PCR; TCRdb keeps in-frame clones, though not all of them. Of around 250,000 clones in the sample, over 11% were seen once. Study-level results: Resolution of whether HLA type affects TCRB rearrangement was not achieved here. Significant though moderate, a shortening of TCRB CDR3s appeared in all four CD4+ subsets of Type 1 diabetes patients.

This receptor was taken from a man aged 30 to 39 with type 1 diabetes. The sample comprised naive CD4+ T cells from blood. The chain links TRBV2 to TRBJ2-7; possibly TRBD1 for D (5 bases). The CDR3 DNA reads as TGTGCCAGCAGCCAGAGACAGCTAACTTCCTACGAGCAGTACTTC. Amino acids: CASSQRQLTSYEQYF.